What follows are 26 T cell receptor beta chains derived from one specimen sequenced in a study of T-cell reconstitution after alpha-beta-depleted transplantation in children. Preparing the TCRbeta library involved the use of unique molecular identifiers. One entry per CDR3 protein, called by TCRdb with MiXCR from the PCR reads. The table lists about 290,000 distinct CDR3 sequences, roughly a tenth of them singletons. This sample comprised PBMCs, obtained before TCRalphabeta/CD19-depleted stem cell transplant. The receptors here all came from a boy under two years old with acute myeloid leukemia, due to receive a stem cell transplant.

At least ten counts were recorded for this clonotype. V is TRBV29-1 and J is TRBJ2-3; no reliable D call. V lost 3 bases and J 3 bases, leaving 7 bases between the germline ends. Germline CDR1 SQVTM, CDR2 ANQGSEA. The length of the CDR3 is 12 residues. As DNA, the CDR3 is TGCAGCGTTGACCCTACAACAGATACGCAGTATTTT. Amino acids: CSVDPTTDTQYF.

This clonotype was found a few times. This rearrangement joins TRBV3-1 to TRBJ1-2; D not certain. The CDR3 runs 12 residues. Germline CDR1 LGHDT, CDR2 YNNKEL (reference sequence). V was cut by 4 bases and J by 8 bases, with 11 bases left in between. CDR3 protein: CASSRNREGYTF. The CDR3 DNA reads as TGTGCCAGCAGCCGAAATCGGGAGGGCTACACCTTC.

Points on this clonotype: This likely comes from a read error, as the CDR3 has no conserved phenylalanine or tryptophan at its end. The rearrangement links TRBV5-4 to TRBJ2-1, with no clear D. Deletions cut 2 bases from V and 4 bases from J, with 7 bases between. From germline, CDR1 is SGHNT and CDR2 YYREEE (reference sequence). The CDR3 has 13 amino acids. Written as DNA, the CDR3 is TGTGCCAGCAGCTTAGACTCATACAATGAGCAGTTCCTC. Translating gives CASSLDSYNEQFL.

This clonotype was seen many times. The chain combines TRBV6-5 with TRBJ2-1, with 9 bases identical to TRBD1. Germline assignment: CDR1 MNHEY and CDR2 SVGAGI. J lost 7 bases, V lost 1 base, and 2 bases had no gene match. CDR3 size: 14 residues. The CDR3 DNA reads TGTGCCAGCAGTTACTACAGGGGGCCGAATGAGCAGTTCTTC. Protein sequence: CASSYYRGPNEQFF.

The V and J genes are TRBV11-3 and TRBJ2-3; TRBD2 aligns across 11 bases. CDR3 length: 19 residues. Germline CDR1 is SGHNT and CDR2 is YENEEA. With V trimmed by 2 bases and J by 6 bases, 16 bases remained unmatched. CDR3 nucleotides: TGTGCCAGCAGCTTAAGTCGGTTCGGGACTAGCGGTTTAGGGGATACGCAGTATTTT. It encodes CASSLSRFGTSGLGDTQYF.

This clonotype was detected a few times. The V gene is TRBV12-3 or TRBV12-4, the J gene TRBJ1-2; 9 nucleotides align to TRBD1. The CDR3 consists of 13 residues. The V segment lost 5 bases and the J segment 6 bases; nucleotides outside the gene matches: 4. The CDR3 reads CASSADRGNGYTF. In nucleotides, the CDR3 is TGTGCCAGCAGTGCCGACAGGGGGAATGGCTACACCTTC.

At least ten counts were recorded for this clonotype. This chain connects TRBV7-9 to TRBJ2-7; D might be TRBD2 (5 bases). The V gene's germline CDR1 is SEHNR and CDR2 FQNEAQ (reference sequence). The CDR3 contains 14 residues. The V end was cut by 8 bases, the J end by 1 base, with 15 bases between. The CDR3 nucleotides are TGTGCCAGCTCCTCAGGAGGACTGTCCTACGAGCAGTACTTC. Translation: CASSSGGLSYEQYF.

This clonotype was observed a handful of times. This chain uses TRBV10-3 with TRBJ1-6; perhaps TRBD1 as D (6 bases). There are 16 residues in the CDR3. Germline CDR1 reads ENHRY; CDR2 reads SYGVKD. V lost 6 bases and J lost 7, with 19 bases in between. The CDR3 here is CAIRPGTLDRNSPLHF. CDR3 nucleotide sequence: TGTGCCATCAGACCCGGGACACTGGACCGAAATTCACCCCTCCACTTT.

This clonotype was recorded at least ten times. The V call is TRBV2, the J call TRBJ1-1; D is ambiguous. The CDR3 contains 12 residues. Germline V gene lookup returns CDR1 SNHLY and CDR2 FYNNEI. V lost 11 bases and J 0 bases, leaving 10 bases between the germline ends. CDR3 DNA: TGTGCCTTTGAAGGTATGAACACTGAAGCTTTCTTT. Residues: CAFEGMNTEAFF.

The sample holds many counts of this clonotype. The V gene is TRBV4-3, the J gene TRBJ1-6; possible D gene TRBD1, 5 bases. The CDR3 is 15 amino acids. CDR1 LGHNA and CDR2 YSLEER come from the germline V gene. V was trimmed by 1 base and J by 9 bases, leaving 13 bases between them. CDR3 bases: TGCGCCAGCAGCCAAGTTGAAAGGGGAGGTTCACCCCTCCACTTT. As protein: CASSQVERGGSPLHF.

This clonotype came up many times. The J gene is TRBJ2-3, the V gene TRBV7-8, with 11 bases identical to TRBD2. Looked up from germline, CDR1 is SGHVS and CDR2 is FQNEAQ. The V and J ends lost 5 bases and 5 bases, in that order; junction bases with no gene match: 21. The CDR3 is 20 amino acids. CDR3 in DNA: TGTGCCAGCAGCCACCCTTTGTTAGCGGGAGGGCCCTACGTAGTAGATACGCAGTATTTT. Its translation: CASSHPLLAGGPYVVDTQYF.

This clonotype appeared many times. The chain carries TRBV4-1 and TRBJ2-5; D might be TRBD1 (5 bases). Trimming removed 0 bases at V and 1 base at J, with 6 bases between. CDR1 is MGHRA and CDR2 is YSYEKL in the germline V gene. This CDR3 comprises 14 residues. CDR3 bases: TGCGCCAGCAGCCAAGAAGGGGCCCAAGAGACCCAGTACTTC. Translating gives CASSQEGAQETQYF.

Ten or more counts support this clonotype. The rearrangement joins TRBV4-2 to TRBJ2-3; 11 bases agree with TRBD1. Trimming took 1 base from V and 4 from J; bases not matched to a gene: 4. The CDR3 loop spans 16 amino acids. The germline gives CDR1 LGHNA, CDR2 YNFKEQ. CDR3 in amino acids: CASSQAEDRGPDTQYF. The CDR3 DNA follows: TGTGCCAGCAGCCAAGCCGAGGACAGGGGGCCAGATACGCAGTATTTT.

As for this clonotype: A much more abundant neighbour one base away suggests this may be a read error. The chain has TRBV5-4 and TRBJ2-1; the match to TRBD2 covers 10 bases. V shed 6 bases and J 4 bases; nucleotides not matched to a gene: 7. This CDR3 contains 15 residues. CDR1 and CDR2 (germline): SGHNT, YYREEE (reference sequence). The CDR3 sequence is CASIHSGRPYNEQFF. DNA of the CDR3: TGTGCCAGCATCCATAGCGGGAGGCCGTACAATGAGCAGTTCTTC.

This sequence joins TRBV7-3 and TRBJ2-7, with 9 bases aligning to TRBD1. Germline assignment: CDR1 SGHTA and CDR2 FQGTGA. V was pared by 0 bases and J by 0 bases, with 0 bases of the junction left unmatched. The CDR3 loop spans 15 amino acids. The CDR3 loop reads CASSLTTGGSYEQYF. The CDR3, as DNA: TGTGCCAGCAGCTTAACGACAGGGGGCTCCTACGAGCAGTACTTC.

This clonotype showed up many times. The chain links TRBV4-3 to TRBJ2-2; D possibly uses TRBD1 or TRBD2 (5 bases each). Deletions cut 4 bases from V and 5 bases from J, with 17 bases between. Germline CDR1 reads LGHNA; CDR2 reads YSLEER. This CDR3 comprises 16 residues. The CDR3 loop is CASSPRPGTLTGELFF. The CDR3 coding sequence is TGCGCCAGCAGCCCCCGGCCAGGGACCCTTACCGGGGAGCTGTTTTTT.

This clonotype was observed at least ten times. The chain uses TRBV7-8 and TRBJ2-7, with TRBD2 matching over 15 bases. V gave up 5 bases and J gave up 12 bases; unmatched junction bases: 8. The CDR3 totals 14 residues. Germline CDR1 SGHVS, CDR2 FQNEAQ. Here the CDR3 DNA reads TGTGCCAGCAGCACAGGGGGACTAGCGGGAGGAGCGTACTTC. It encodes CASSTGGLAGGAYF.

Ten or more counts support this clonotype. One end of the junction fails to match germline, which may point to a read error. This chain connects TRBV7-8 to TRBJ2-4; a weak D match, TRBD1 (6 bases). The CDR3 covers 16 residues. Germline assignment: CDR1 SGHVS and CDR2 FQNEAQ. As DNA, the CDR3 is TGTGCCAGCAGCATAGCCGACAGGCAGTGGGAAAACATTCAGTACTTC. This gives the protein CASSIADRQWENIQYF. The full variable domain, rest sourced from reference TRBV7-8 and TRBJ2-4, is GAGVSQSPRYKVAKRGQDVALRCDPISGHVSLFWYQQALGQGPEFLTYFQNEAQLDKSGLPSDRFFAERPEGSVSTLKIQRTQQEDSAVYLCASSIADRQWENIQYFGAGTRLSVL.

In its sample, this clonotype was seen many times. The rearrangement uses TRBV3-1 and TRBJ1-2; no reliable D call. Germline-derived CDR1 and CDR2 are LGHDT and YNNKEL (reference sequence). Deletions cut 0 bases from V and 7 bases from J, with 6 bases between. The CDR3 is 12 residues long. The CDR3 reads CASSQDRFGYTF. The CDR3 bases are TGTGCCAGCAGCCAAGACAGGTTTGGCTACACCTTC.

This clonotype was detected many times. The J gene is TRBJ2-6, the V gene TRBV18, with unresolved D. The germline V gene encodes CDR1 KGHSH and CDR2 LQKENI. CDR3 length: 17 amino acids. V lost 0 bases, J lost 4 bases, and 13 bases lay in between. The CDR3 loop reads CASSPPNGVYGANVLTF. For the CDR3, the DNA is TGTGCCAGCTCACCACCCAACGGCGTCTACGGGGCCAACGTCCTGACTTTC.

This clonotype was detected ten times or more. In DNA form, the CDR3 reads TGTGCCAGCAGCCCGGGACAGGGTTACACTGAAGCTTTCTTT. This sequence encodes CASSPGQGYTEAFF. This sequence joins TRBV11-3 and TRBJ1-1; 9 bases fit TRBD1. Germline values: CDR1 SGHNT, CDR2 YENEEA. V shed 5 bases, J shed 3 bases, and the junction held 4 bases outside the gene matches. This CDR3 is 14 amino acids long.

This clonotype was seen many times. The CDR3 coding sequence is TGTGCCAGCAGCTTAGGTCCAGGGCCGATCAGCAATGAGCAGTTCTTC. It codes for CASSLGPGPISNEQFF. The rearrangement links TRBV11-2 to TRBJ2-1; possible D gene TRBD1, 5 bases. There are 16 residues in the CDR3. V was trimmed by 1 base and J by 6 bases, leaving 16 bases between them. Germline CDR1 is SGHAT and CDR2 is FQNNGV.

For this clonotype: This may arise from a read error, as a much more abundant clone is one base away. This CDR3 is CATSRDRGADYGYTF. CDR3 nucleotides: TGTGCCACCAGCAGAGATCGGGGGGCAGACTATGGCTACACCTTC. The chain has TRBV15 and TRBJ1-2, with D perhaps TRBD1 (6 bases). In germline, CDR1 is LNHNV, CDR2 YYDKDF (reference sequence). The length of the CDR3 is 15 residues. Trimming stripped 0 bases from V and 3 bases from J, with 11 bases between. Complete variable domain (other parts from reference TRBV15 and TRBJ1-2): DAMVIQNPRYQVTQFGKPVTLSCSQTLNHNVMYWYQQKSSQAPKLLFHYYDKDFNNEADTPDNFQSRRPNTSFCFLDIRSPGLGDTAMYLCATSRDRGADYGYTFGSGTRLTVV.

This chain connects TRBV30 to TRBJ2-2; the D call may be TRBD1 or TRBD2 (5 bases each). V was trimmed by 0 bases and J by 6 bases, leaving 11 bases between them. From germline, CDR1 is GTSNPN and CDR2 SVGIG (reference sequence). The CDR3 consists of 14 residues. For the CDR3, the DNA is TGTGCCTGGAGTGTACTTGGGGGACCCGGGGAGCTGTTTTTT. Its protein product is CAWSVLGGPGELFF.

This clonotype occurred many times. The chain recombines TRBV4-1 with TRBJ1-5; possibly TRBD1 for D (5 bases). V dropped 0 bases and J dropped 5 bases, with 8 bases sitting between them. This CDR3 is built from 14 residues. Germline CDR1 is MGHRA and CDR2 is YSYEKL. CDR3 region: CASSQEGRDQPQHF. CDR3 nucleotides: TGCGCCAGCAGCCAAGAGGGCAGGGATCAGCCCCAGCATTTT.

This clonotype has a count of ten or more. V usage is TRBV7-2 and J usage is TRBJ2-7; D possibly matches TRBD1 or TRBD2 (6 bases each). Germline V CDR1 and CDR2: SGHTA, FQGNSA. The CDR3 covers 14 residues. V lost 3 bases, J lost 5 bases, and 14 bases lay in between. The CDR3 region has the DNA TGTGCCAGCAGCTTTTCGGGGGCGAGGAACGAGCAGTACTTC. Translating it yields CASSFSGARNEQYF.